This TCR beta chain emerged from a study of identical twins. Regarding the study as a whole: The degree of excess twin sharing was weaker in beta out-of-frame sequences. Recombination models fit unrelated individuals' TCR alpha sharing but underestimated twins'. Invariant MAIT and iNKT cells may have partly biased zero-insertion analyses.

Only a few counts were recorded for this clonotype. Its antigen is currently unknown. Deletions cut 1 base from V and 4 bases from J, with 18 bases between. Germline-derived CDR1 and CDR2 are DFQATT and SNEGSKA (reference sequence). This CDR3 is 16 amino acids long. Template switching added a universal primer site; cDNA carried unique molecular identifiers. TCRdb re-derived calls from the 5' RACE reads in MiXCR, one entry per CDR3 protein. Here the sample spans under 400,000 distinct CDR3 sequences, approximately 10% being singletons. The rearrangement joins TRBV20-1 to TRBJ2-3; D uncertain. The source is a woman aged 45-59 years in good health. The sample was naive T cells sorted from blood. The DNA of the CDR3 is TGCAGTGCTAGAGGATCAAGAGCGTCAAGTCCAGATACGCAGTATTTT. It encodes CSARGSRASSPDTQYF.